Below are 18 T cell receptor beta chains sequenced from a single sample in a study of OX40 agonist ivuxolimab in advanced cancers. Method: immunoSEQ multiplex PCR; TCRdb's copy keeps in-frame clones and lacks some. In the table there are 75,000 to 95,000 clones, 80% to 95% of which are singletons. The specimen was CD4+ or CD8+ T cells sorted from blood, collected in a trial of the OX40 agonist ivuxolimab. The receptors shown here come from an adult with an advanced solid tumor such as melanoma, head and neck, liver or kidney cancer.

This clone appeared a single time. In DNA, the CDR3 is TGCGCCAGCAGCTCAAACGGACAGACTTACGAGCAGTACTTC. Protein product: CASSSNGQTYEQYF. The chain employs TRBV5-1 and TRBJ2-7, with a tentative D call TRBD1 (6 bases). In germline, CDR1 is SGHRS, CDR2 YFSETQ. V gave up 3 bases and J gave up 4 bases, with 14 bases separating them. The length of the CDR3 is 14 residues.

The V gene is TRBV5-1, the J gene TRBJ2-5; 7 bases match TRBD1. The germline V gene encodes CDR1 SGHRS and CDR2 YFSETQ. V gave up 2 bases and J gave up 0 bases; unmatched junction bases: 10. The CDR3 is made up of 17 amino acids. DNA of the CDR3: TGCGCCAGCAGCTTCCGGGACAGCGATCGGTACCAAGAGACCCAGTACTTC. Its translation: CASSFRDSDRYQETQYF.

The J gene is TRBJ2-3, the V gene TRBV30, with unresolved D. Per the germline V gene, CDR1 is GTSNPN and CDR2 is SVGIG (reference sequence). CDR3 length: 12 residues. V was cut by 0 bases and J by 3 bases, with 4 bases left in between. The CDR3 DNA is TGTGCCTGGAGTGTGGTGACAGATACGCAGTATTTT. Translated, it gives CAWSVVTDTQYF.

This chain connects TRBV10-3 to TRBJ2-7; TRBD1 matches 8 bases. This CDR3 comprises 17 residues. The V gene's germline CDR1 is ENHRY and CDR2 SYGVKD. V lost 3 bases and J lost 0; bases outside the gene matches: 10. The CDR3 DNA is TGTGCCATCAGTGACCGTAACGGACAGGGTCGCTCCTACGAGCAGTACTTC. Amino acids: CAISDRNGQGRSYEQYF.

The V call is TRBV11-2, the J call TRBJ2-3; D remains unclear. This CDR3 is built from 12 residues. Germline CDR1 and CDR2: SGHAT and FQNNGV. The V gene lost 1 base and the J gene lost 5 bases, with 4 bases spanning the gap. CDR3 region: CASSLGGDTQYF. The CDR3 nucleotides are TGTGCCAGCAGCTTAGGGGGAGATACGCAGTATTTT.

The chain has TRBV10-3 and TRBJ1-1; 8 bases match TRBD1. V was pared by 3 bases and J by 2 bases, with 8 bases of the junction left unmatched. The CDR3 consists of 16 residues. Germline CDR1 ENHRY, CDR2 SYGVKD. CDR3 nucleotides: TGTGCCATCAGTGAAGGACAGGGATGGGACAACACTGAAGCTTTCTTT. This codes for CAISEGQGWDNTEAFF.

This chain joins TRBV7-9 and TRBJ2-2; D gene unclear. This CDR3 contains 15 residues. Germline lookup yields CDR1 SEHNR and CDR2 FQNEAQ (reference sequence). Deletions cut 1 base from V and 4 bases from J, with 10 bases between. CDR3 DNA: TGTGCCAGCAGCTTAGTGGTCGGCGTCACCGGGGAGCTGTTTTTT. This gives the protein CASSLVVGVTGELFF.

The table lists this clone with a count of one. This chain connects TRBV7-2 to TRBJ2-3; perhaps TRBD1 as D (6 bases). The V gene lost 10 bases and the J gene lost 3 bases, with 17 bases spanning the gap. This CDR3 has 14 residues. Germline V gene sequence: CDR1 SGHTA, CDR2 FQGNSA. CDR3 loop: CATSAWGQTDTQYF. The CDR3 DNA follows: TGTGCCACTTCAGCTTGGGGACAAACAGATACGCAGTATTTT.

The chain couples TRBV29-1 to TRBJ1-3, with a tentative D call TRBD1 (5 bases). Germline CDR1 SQVTM, CDR2 ANQGSEA. Trimming cost V 5 bases and J 0 bases, with 11 bases left between them. The CDR3 spans 14 residues. CDR3: CSVQGYSSGNTIYF. Written as DNA, the CDR3 is TGCAGCGTTCAGGGTTACAGCTCTGGAAACACCATATATTTT.

V and J are TRBV11-2 and TRBJ2-5; the D is unclear. This CDR3 spans 14 amino acids. V was pared by 5 bases and J by 0 bases, with 10 bases between. CDR1 and CDR2 from the germline V gene are SGHAT and FQNNGV. CDR3 residues: CASSAKHNQETQYF. In DNA, the CDR3 is TGTGCCAGCAGCGCGAAACATAACCAAGAGACCCAGTACTTC.

This chain joins TRBV5-1 and TRBJ1-3, with TRBD1 as a possible D gene (5 bases). Germline V CDR1 and CDR2: SGHRS, YFSETQ. The V gene lost 0 bases and the J gene lost 1 base, with 11 bases spanning the gap. CDR3 length equals 16 residues. CDR3 DNA sequence: TGCGCCAGCAGCTTGGAGGCGGGGGATTCTGGAAACACCATATATTTT. This encodes CASSLEAGDSGNTIYF. Combining the CDR3 with reference TRBV5-1 and TRBJ1-3 gives the whole variable domain KAGVTQTPRYLIKTRGQQVTLSCSPISGHRSVSWYQQTPGQGLQFLFEYFSETQRNKGNFPGRFSGRQFSNSRSEMNVSTLELGDSALYLCASSLEAGDSGNTIYFGEGSWLTVV.

The chain links TRBV28 to TRBJ1-5; D is unclear. V was clipped by 3 bases and J by 3 bases, with 9 bases between them. The CDR3 extends over 14 amino acids. Germline V gene lookup returns CDR1 MDHEN and CDR2 SYDVKM. CDR3 loop: CASSFGQLNQPQHF. The CDR3 DNA is TGTGCCAGCAGTTTCGGGCAGCTCAATCAGCCCCAGCATTTT.

The chain recombines TRBV25-1 with TRBJ2-1; no clear D gene. Germline CDR1 MGHDK, CDR2 SYGVNS. Trimming removed 9 bases at V and 4 bases at J, with 4 bases between. The CDR3 sequence is 10 residues long. In nucleotides, the CDR3 is TGTGCCAGTGGGTACAATGAGCAGTTCTTC. Protein: CASGYNEQFF.

This chain uses TRBV13 with TRBJ2-7; no clear D gene. This CDR3 is built from 12 residues. Germline lookup yields CDR1 PRHDT and CDR2 FYEKMQ (reference sequence). V was pared by 3 bases and J by 7 bases, with 10 bases between. The CDR3 region is CASSFFNEEQYF. As DNA, the CDR3 is TGTGCCAGCAGCTTCTTTAATGAGGAGCAGTACTTC. Combining the CDR3 with reference TRBV13 and TRBJ2-7 gives the whole variable domain AAGVIQSPRHLIKEKRETATLKCYPIPRHDTVYWYQQGPGQDPQFLISFYEKMQSDKGSIPDRFSAQQFSDYHSELNMSSLELGDSALYFCASSFFNEEQYFGPGTRLTVT.

The gene calls are TRBV25-1 and TRBJ1-2; no firm D call. The V end lost 3 bases, the J end lost 0 bases, and 11 bases lay between the germline ends. Germline V gives CDR1 MGHDK, CDR2 SYGVNS. CDR3 size: 15 residues. The CDR3 reads CASSDWSAANYGYTF. The CDR3 DNA reads TGTGCCAGCAGTGACTGGTCGGCAGCTAACTATGGCTACACCTTC.

This chain links TRBV12-5 with TRBJ1-1; D gene uncertain. The CDR3 consists of 16 residues. Trimming took off 1 base at V and 7 bases at J, with 19 bases between the two ends. The germline V gene has CDR1 LGHNT and CDR2 FRNRAP. The CDR3 bases are TGTGCTAGTGGTTTGGACGTTATCGGCTCGGGTAGTGAAGCTTTCTTT. Translating it yields CASGLDVIGSGSEAFF.

In its sample, this clone ranks as medium-sized. V usage is TRBV6-4 and J usage is TRBJ2-2; no clear D. V was clipped by 2 bases and J by 3 bases, with 4 bases between them. There are 13 residues in the CDR3. Germline V gene lookup returns CDR1 MRHNA and CDR2 SNTAGT. The CDR3 sequence: CASSDRDTGELFF. The CDR3 DNA sequence: TGTGCCAGCAGTGACAGGGACACCGGGGAGCTGTTTTTT.

The rearrangement links TRBV9 to TRBJ2-3, with TRBD2 identical over 7 bases. The CDR3 consists of 15 residues. From germline, CDR1 is SGDLS and CDR2 YYNGEE. J gave up 0 bases and V 3 bases, and 4 bases lay outside the gene matches. The CDR3 nucleotides are TGTGCCAGCAGCGCGGGGGGAACTAGCACAGATACGCAGTATTTT. Protein sequence: CASSAGGTSTDTQYF.